Sequencing of this T cell receptor beta chain was carried out in a study of blood T cell repertoires in COVID-19. The CDR3 loop spans 16 amino acids. The germline V gene has CDR1 MNHEY and CDR2 SVGAGI. The J segment lost 2 bases and the V segment lost 0 bases, leaving 7 bases of the junction unmatched. TCRdb's copy holds only in-frame clones and misses some; the assay was immunoSEQ multiplex PCR. The data hold roughly 260,000 clones, with approximately 80% observed a single time. The rearrangement joins TRBV6-5 to TRBJ2-7, with 7 bases aligning to TRBD2. The source is a woman aged 70 to 79 with acute or convalescent COVID-19. The sequencing sample was made of peripheral blood. The CDR3 bases are TGTGCCAGCAGTTACTCGAATACGGCGGGGGCCTACGAGCAGTACTTC. It is translated as CASSYSNTAGAYEQYF.